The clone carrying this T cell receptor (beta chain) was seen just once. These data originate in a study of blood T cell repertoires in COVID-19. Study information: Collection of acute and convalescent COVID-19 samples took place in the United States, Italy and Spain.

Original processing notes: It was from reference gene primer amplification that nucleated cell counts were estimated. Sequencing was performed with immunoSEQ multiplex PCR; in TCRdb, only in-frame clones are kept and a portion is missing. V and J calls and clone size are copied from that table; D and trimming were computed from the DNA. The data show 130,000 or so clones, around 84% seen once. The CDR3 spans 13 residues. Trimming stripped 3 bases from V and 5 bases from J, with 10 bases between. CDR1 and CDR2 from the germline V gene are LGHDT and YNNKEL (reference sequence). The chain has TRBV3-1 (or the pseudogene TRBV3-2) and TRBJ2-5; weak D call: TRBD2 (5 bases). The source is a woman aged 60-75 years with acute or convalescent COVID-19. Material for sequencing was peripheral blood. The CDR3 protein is CASSHLAGETQYF. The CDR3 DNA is TGTGCCAGCAGCCACCTAGCCGGGGAGACCCAGTACTTC.